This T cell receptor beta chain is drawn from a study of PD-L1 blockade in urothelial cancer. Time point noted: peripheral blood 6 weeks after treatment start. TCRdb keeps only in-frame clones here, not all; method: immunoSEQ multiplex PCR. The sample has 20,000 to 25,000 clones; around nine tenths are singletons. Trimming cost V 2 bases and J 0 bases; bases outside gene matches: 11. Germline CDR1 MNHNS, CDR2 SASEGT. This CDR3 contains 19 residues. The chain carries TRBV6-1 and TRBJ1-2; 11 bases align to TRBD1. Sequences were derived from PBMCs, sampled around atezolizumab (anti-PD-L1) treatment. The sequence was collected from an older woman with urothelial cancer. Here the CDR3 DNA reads TGTGCCAGCAGTGAATTGGGGACAGGGGGTGTCTTACCTAACTATGGCTACACCTTC. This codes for CASSELGTGGVLPNYGYTF.